These T cell receptor beta chains were read from a single sample in a study of blood T cells in healthy people across ages. TCRdb re-analysed the 5' RACE reads in MiXCR, keeping a single row per CDR3 protein. This table has around 990,000 distinct CDR3 sequences, roughly two fifths appearing once. Sample: blood. The receptors derive from a man between 18 and 35 years old in good health. Both conserved end residues are part of each CDR3. The order of the fields is CDR3 DNA, CDR3 protein, D gene, clone size, V gene, J gene. A D gene is named only where the DNA matches it firmly. Clone size is stated in some rows and not others, as once, few, many or a class when expanded.

CDR3nt: TGTGCCAGCAGCCAAGGGACAGGGGAAATAAAGACCCAGTACTTC; CDR3aa: CASSQGTGEIKTQYF; d_gene: TRBD1; abundance: few; v_gene: TRBV4-2; j_gene: TRBJ2-5
CDR3nt: TGTGCCAGTATAGGAGGGAATAGCAATCAGCCCCAGCATTTT; CDR3aa: CASIGGNSNQPQHF; d_gene: .; abundance: .; v_gene: TRBV19; j_gene: TRBJ1-5
CDR3nt: TGTGCCAGCAGTTTAGCCTCCCCCGGGACACTGAACACTGAAGCTTTCTTT; CDR3aa: CASSLASPGTLNTEAFF; d_gene: .; abundance: .; v_gene: TRBV12-3/TRBV12-4; j_gene: TRBJ1-1
CDR3nt: TGTGCCAGCAGCCCCCAACCGAATTCACCCCTCCACTTT; CDR3aa: CASSPQPNSPLHF; d_gene: .; abundance: few; v_gene: TRBV3-1; j_gene: TRBJ1-6
CDR3nt: TGCAGTGCTGTTGGACAGGCTAACTATGGCTACACCTTC; CDR3aa: CSAVGQANYGYTF; d_gene: TRBD1; abundance: .; v_gene: TRBV20-1; j_gene: TRBJ1-2
CDR3nt: TGCAGTGCTAGGACGGAAGACACTGAAGCTTTCTTT; CDR3aa: CSARTEDTEAFF; d_gene: .; abundance: .; v_gene: TRBV20-1; j_gene: TRBJ1-1
CDR3nt: TGTGCCAGCAGTGTGAATGGAGGGGTAGAAAAACTGTTTTTT; CDR3aa: CASSVNGGVEKLFF; d_gene: .; abundance: few; v_gene: TRBV2; j_gene: TRBJ1-4
CDR3nt: TGTGCCAGCAGCCAAGTTTGGGCCAACGTCCTGACTTTC; CDR3aa: CASSQVWANVLTF; d_gene: .; abundance: .; v_gene: TRBV3-1; j_gene: TRBJ2-6
CDR3nt: TGTGCCAGCAGTCTCACAGGGGATATTGGTTCACCCCTCCACTTT; CDR3aa: CASSLTGDIGSPLHF; d_gene: TRBD1; abundance: .; v_gene: TRBV12-3/TRBV12-4; j_gene: TRBJ1-6
CDR3nt: TGTGCCAGCAGAACCGACAGGGTGGGTTATCAGGGCTACACCTTC; CDR3aa: CASRTDRVGYQGYTF; d_gene: TRBD1; abundance: few; v_gene: TRBV6-5; j_gene: TRBJ1-2
CDR3nt: TGTGCCAGCAGCTGGCCCTTAGGCTACCCATCAGCGACCGGCAATGAGCAGTACTTC; CDR3aa: CASSWPLGYPSATGNEQYF; d_gene: .; abundance: .; v_gene: TRBV12-3/TRBV12-4; j_gene: TRBJ2-5
CDR3nt: TGCAGTGCTAGGAGTCTAGGGGATCCGATCGATAATTCACCCCTCCACTTT; CDR3aa: CSARSLGDPIDNSPLHF; d_gene: .; abundance: few; v_gene: TRBV20-1; j_gene: TRBJ1-6
CDR3nt: TGTGCCGGCAGTTTTACGGGGCACCGGGATATCAATCAGCCCCAGCATTTT; CDR3aa: CAGSFTGHRDINQPQHF; d_gene: .; abundance: .; v_gene: TRBV5-6; j_gene: TRBJ1-5
CDR3nt: TGTGCCAGCAGCCCAGCTACTAGCGCAACCGGGGAGCTGTTTTTT; CDR3aa: CASSPATSATGELFF; d_gene: TRBD2; abundance: .; v_gene: TRBV5-6; j_gene: TRBJ2-2
CDR3nt: TGTGCCAGCAGCCAAGAAAGGGCAGCGAACACTGAAGCTTTCTTT; CDR3aa: CASSQERAANTEAFF; d_gene: .; abundance: few; v_gene: TRBV4-2; j_gene: TRBJ1-1
CDR3nt: TGCGCCAGCAGCACCTTCGACAGGGGCAAAAACATTCAGTACTTC; CDR3aa: CASSTFDRGKNIQYF; d_gene: TRBD1; abundance: few; v_gene: TRBV5-1; j_gene: TRBJ2-4
CDR3nt: TGTGCCAGCAGCCTCGGGACTAGCGGGCGTCCTTACAATGAGCAGTTCTTC; CDR3aa: CASSLGTSGRPYNEQFF; d_gene: TRBD2; abundance: .; v_gene: TRBV7-6; j_gene: TRBJ2-1
CDR3nt: TGTGCCCCTAATCCCCAGGGTACCCTAGAGAGCTCCTACAATGAGCAGTACTTC; CDR3aa: CAPNPQGTLESSYNEQYF; d_gene: .; abundance: .; v_gene: TRBV6-1; j_gene: TRBJ2-7
CDR3nt: TGTGCCAGCAGCGTAGCTTCCACCGGGACATCCTACTATGGCTACACCTTC; CDR3aa: CASSVASTGTSYYGYTF; d_gene: .; abundance: .; v_gene: TRBV9; j_gene: TRBJ1-2
CDR3nt: TGTGCCAGCAGCTTGTCACTTAATGAAAAACTGTTTTTT; CDR3aa: CASSLSLNEKLFF; d_gene: .; abundance: .; v_gene: TRBV5-6; j_gene: TRBJ1-4
CDR3nt: TGTGCCAGCAGACCCCATGGGGTGATCATGAACACTGAAGCTTTCTTT; CDR3aa: CASRPHGVIMNTEAFF; d_gene: .; abundance: .; v_gene: TRBV6-2/TRBV6-3; j_gene: TRBJ1-1
CDR3nt: TGTGCCAGTAATACCAAGATTAACTATGGCTACACCTTC; CDR3aa: CASNTKINYGYTF; d_gene: .; abundance: .; v_gene: TRBV19; j_gene: TRBJ1-2
CDR3nt: TGCAGCGTCTACGGACAGGGGAGCACTGAAGCTTTCTTT; CDR3aa: CSVYGQGSTEAFF; d_gene: TRBD1; abundance: .; v_gene: TRBV29-1; j_gene: TRBJ1-1
CDR3nt: TGTGCCAGTTTCGACAGGGGCTATGGCTACACCTTC; CDR3aa: CASFDRGYGYTF; d_gene: TRBD1; abundance: .; v_gene: TRBV27; j_gene: TRBJ1-2
CDR3nt: TGTGCCAGCAGCCCCCAACGGATTGGGGAGCAGTACTTC; CDR3aa: CASSPQRIGEQYF; d_gene: .; abundance: .; v_gene: TRBV14; j_gene: TRBJ2-7
CDR3nt: TGTGCCAGCAGTTACCCACCGGGACAATCAAATGAAAAACTGTTTTTT; CDR3aa: CASSYPPGQSNEKLFF; d_gene: .; abundance: once; v_gene: TRBV6-6; j_gene: TRBJ1-4
CDR3nt: TGCAGTGCAACTTCGCAGCAAGACAATGAGCAGTTCTTC; CDR3aa: CSATSQQDNEQFF; d_gene: .; abundance: many; v_gene: TRBV20-1; j_gene: TRBJ2-1
CDR3nt: TGCAGTGCTAGTAATCGAGGGAACACTGAAGCTTTCTTT; CDR3aa: CSASNRGNTEAFF; d_gene: .; abundance: once; v_gene: TRBV20-1; j_gene: TRBJ1-1
CDR3nt: TGCAGTGCTGAAAGGTGGGCCAATGAGCAGTTCTTC; CDR3aa: CSAERWANEQFF; d_gene: .; abundance: .; v_gene: TRBV20-1; j_gene: TRBJ2-1
CDR3nt: TGTGCCAGCAGCTTACGGTCGGGGGGCTACAACGAGCAGTACTTC; CDR3aa: CASSLRSGGYNEQYF; d_gene: .; abundance: .; v_gene: TRBV7-2; j_gene: TRBJ2-7
CDR3nt: TGTGCCGGCAGTGAGACTAGCGGTTGGAGGGAGCTGTTTTTT; CDR3aa: CAGSETSGWRELFF; d_gene: TRBD2; abundance: .; v_gene: TRBV12-3/TRBV12-4; j_gene: TRBJ2-2
CDR3nt: TGTGCCAGCAGTTTCCTCAGGACAGGAATGAGAGCAGATGCGCAGTATTTT; CDR3aa: CASSFLRTGMRADAQYF; d_gene: TRBD1; abundance: .; v_gene: TRBV12-3/TRBV12-4; j_gene: TRBJ2-3
CDR3nt: TGTGCCAGCAGTAGAGGGAGGGATGGCTACACCTTC; CDR3aa: CASSRGRDGYTF; d_gene: .; abundance: few; v_gene: TRBV12-3/TRBV12-4; j_gene: TRBJ1-2
CDR3nt: TGTGCCAGCAGCTTAAACGGACAGGAGGGACACAATGAGCAGTACTTC; CDR3aa: CASSLNGQEGHNEQYF; d_gene: .; abundance: .; v_gene: TRBV7-3; j_gene: TRBJ2-5
CDR3nt: TGTGCCAGCAGCCCAGCAGTAGCGGGGGCCAATGAGCAGTTCTTC; CDR3aa: CASSPAVAGANEQFF; d_gene: TRBD2; abundance: many; v_gene: TRBV11-2; j_gene: TRBJ2-1
CDR3nt: TGTGCCAGCAGTTTATTCGCGGAGAACACTGAAGCTTTCTTT; CDR3aa: CASSLFAENTEAFF; d_gene: .; abundance: few; v_gene: TRBV27; j_gene: TRBJ1-1
CDR3nt: TGTGCCAGCAGTGAATATCAGGGCGGGTTGCCCGGCTACACCTTC; CDR3aa: CASSEYQGGLPGYTF; d_gene: .; abundance: .; v_gene: TRBV6-1; j_gene: TRBJ1-2
CDR3nt: TGTGCCAGCAGTGTGTTCGGCCGATGGTATTTT; CDR3aa: CASSVFGRWYF; d_gene: .; abundance: .; v_gene: TRBV6-4; j_gene: TRBJ2-3
CDR3nt: TGTGCCAGCAGTTCCGGACAGGGGGTGCGAAATTCACCCCTCCACTTT; CDR3aa: CASSSGQGVRNSPLHF; d_gene: TRBD1; abundance: .; v_gene: TRBV12-3/TRBV12-4; j_gene: TRBJ1-6
CDR3nt: TGCAGTGCTAGTCTGGTTTACAATGAGCAGTTCTTC; CDR3aa: CSASLVYNEQFF; d_gene: .; abundance: .; v_gene: TRBV20-1; j_gene: TRBJ2-1
CDR3nt: TGTGCCAGCAGCGACCCCCGGGGCCATGAGCAGTTCTTC; CDR3aa: CASSDPRGHEQFF; d_gene: .; abundance: .; v_gene: TRBV7-3; j_gene: TRBJ2-1
CDR3nt: TGTGCCAGCAGAAAACGGGGGGGACAGGCGAACACCGGGGAGCTGTTTTTT; CDR3aa: CASRKRGGQANTGELFF; d_gene: .; abundance: .; v_gene: TRBV6-6; j_gene: TRBJ2-2
CDR3nt: TGTGCCAGTACCCGTGGCAGGAACACTGAAGCTTTCTTT; CDR3aa: CASTRGRNTEAFF; d_gene: .; abundance: .; v_gene: TRBV19; j_gene: TRBJ1-1
CDR3nt: TGTGCCAGCAGAATCCCTAGCGGGACGCAGTATTTT; CDR3aa: CASRIPSGTQYF; d_gene: TRBD2; abundance: .; v_gene: TRBV12-3/TRBV12-4; j_gene: TRBJ2-3
CDR3nt: TGTGCCAGCAGCTTAGGGACAGGTTTTCCACCACCCCTCCACTTT; CDR3aa: CASSLGTGFPPPLHF; d_gene: TRBD1; abundance: .; v_gene: TRBV7-8; j_gene: TRBJ1-6
CDR3nt: TGTGCCAGCAGTTTAGAAAACGTCGGAGCTTTCTTT; CDR3aa: CASSLENVGAFF; d_gene: .; abundance: .; v_gene: TRBV6-6; j_gene: TRBJ1-1
CDR3nt: TGTGCCACCCACCAGGAGAGCTCTGGAAACACCATATATTTT; CDR3aa: CATHQESSGNTIYF; d_gene: .; abundance: few; v_gene: TRBV2; j_gene: TRBJ1-3
CDR3nt: TGTGCCACCAGCAGAGACCTGACCCCCAATCAGCCCCAGCATTTT; CDR3aa: CATSRDLTPNQPQHF; d_gene: .; abundance: .; v_gene: TRBV15; j_gene: TRBJ1-5
CDR3nt: TGTGCCAGCACCCCAGGCAGGAGCACAGATACGCAGTATTTT; CDR3aa: CASTPGRSTDTQYF; d_gene: .; abundance: .; v_gene: TRBV2; j_gene: TRBJ2-3
CDR3nt: TGTGCCAGCACCGACAGATTCAATCAGCCCCAGCATTTT; CDR3aa: CASTDRFNQPQHF; d_gene: .; abundance: .; v_gene: TRBV6-1; j_gene: TRBJ1-5
CDR3nt: TGTGCCATCAGTGACCGAGGCGGGGGGGGAAACACAGATACGCAGTATTTT; CDR3aa: CAISDRGGGGNTDTQYF; d_gene: TRBD2; abundance: few; v_gene: TRBV10-3; j_gene: TRBJ2-3
CDR3nt: TGCAGTGCTAGAGATTACAGGGTCTTCTATGGCTACACCTTC; CDR3aa: CSARDYRVFYGYTF; d_gene: .; abundance: .; v_gene: TRBV20-1; j_gene: TRBJ1-2
CDR3nt: TGTGCCAGCAGCGCAATCGACAGGGTTCCAACCGGGGAGCTGTTTTTT; CDR3aa: CASSAIDRVPTGELFF; d_gene: TRBD1; abundance: .; v_gene: TRBV9; j_gene: TRBJ2-2
CDR3nt: TGCGCCAGCAGCGGCCCGGACGGTAGGACTGAAGCTCTCTTT; CDR3aa: CASSGPDGRTEALF; d_gene: .; abundance: .; v_gene: TRBV5-1; j_gene: TRBJ1-1